This T cell receptor beta chain was recovered during a study of response to subunit inactivated influenza vaccine. General study points: A suggestion made by the authors is that each seasonal influenza vaccination recruits few new T cells.

This clonotype was seen only a few times. What it binds is unknown. TCRdb fed the RT-PCR reads into MiXCR, producing one record per CDR3 protein. This table holds 500,000 to 600,000 distinct CDR3 sequences, under 15% found once. The TCR was taken from a man in his fifties who received an inactivated influenza vaccine. Sample: PBMCs from blood, taken 35 to 45 days after vaccination.

CDR3 loop: CASSLNRGRLNQPQHF. The CDR3 DNA is TGTGCCAGCAGCTTAAATAGGGGGCGACTCAATCAGCCCCAGCATTTT. This chain connects TRBV7-9 to TRBJ1-5; 7 bases map to TRBD1. Losses at the gene ends were 2 bases for V and 3 bases for J; bases not matched to a gene: 7. The CDR3 runs 16 residues. The germline gives CDR1 SEHNR, CDR2 FQNEAQ (reference sequence).